The rows below give T cell receptor beta chains drawn from one sample of a study of control samples from healthy donors and cancer patients. Profiled with immunoSEQ multiplex PCR; TCRdb holds only in-frame clones, not every one. The sample shows 350,000 to 450,000 clones, 75% to 95% of them seen only once. The material sequenced was PBMCs. The receptors shown here come from a man aged 40-50 years with head and neck cancer. The CDR3 runs from the conserved cysteine through the conserved F or W. A D gene is named only where the DNA matches it firmly. Some rows have no size entry. The others give once, few or many, or a class for an expanded clone.

size	V	D	J	DNA	CDR3
NA	TRBV25-1	NA	TRBJ2-3	TGTGCCAGCATGGACCTCAGCACAGATACGCAGTATTTT	CASMDLSTDTQYF
NA	TRBV28	TRBD2	TRBJ2-7	TGTGCCAGCACCACTAGCGGGAGGAGCGAGCAGTACTTC	CASTTSGRSEQYF
NA	TRBV6-5	TRBD1	TRBJ1-4	TGTGCCAGCAGTTTGGGGGACAGGGGCGCTGAAAAACTGTTTTTT	CASSLGDRGAEKLFF
NA	TRBV7-9	TRBD2	TRBJ2-1	TGTGCCAGCAGCTTTGGACTAGCGGCATACAATGAGCAGTTCTTC	CASSFGLAAYNEQFF
NA	TRBV19	TRBD2	TRBJ2-5	TGTGCCAGTAGTATTCCGGGACTACAAGAGACCCAGTACTTC	CASSIPGLQETQYF
NA	TRBV4-3	NA	TRBJ1-6	TGCGCCAGCAGCCAAGATACGCCAAGGGTGACAGCGCTATTTATTAATTCACCCCTCCACTTT	CASSQDTPRVTALFINSPLHF
few	TRBV5-5	NA	TRBJ2-3	TGTGCCAGCAGCCCTGGGGCCCCCTGGGGCACAGATACGCAGTATTTT	CASSPGAPWGTDTQYF
NA	TRBV19	TRBD1	TRBJ1-2	TGTGCCAGTAGTATAGAGTCCGGGACAGGGGGCTATTATGGCTACACCTTC	CASSIESGTGGYYGYTF
NA	TRBV2	NA	TRBJ2-6	TGTGCCAGCAGCGCCCACACCCCTGGGGCCAACGTCCTGACTTTC	CASSAHTPGANVLTF
NA	TRBV7-9	NA	TRBJ1-2	TGTGCCAGCAGCAAAACACAGGACGAACAGGACGTCTATGGCTACACCTTC	CASSKTQDEQDVYGYTF
NA	TRBV4-3	NA	TRBJ2-7	TGCGCCAGCAGCCAATCACTAGGTAGGGGAGGTTACGAGCAGTACTTC	CASSQSLGRGGYEQYF
NA	TRBV6-2/TRBV6-3	NA	TRBJ2-1	TGTGCCAGCAGTTACATTACGGGGAGCTCCTACAATGAGCAGTTCTTC	CASSYITGSSYNEQFF
NA	TRBV4-3	TRBD1	TRBJ2-7	TGCGCCAGCAGCCCTAGTCGGGACAGAATTTACGAGCAGTACTTC	CASSPSRDRIYEQYF
NA	TRBV9	NA	TRBJ1-1	TGTGCCAGTAGGCCGGGCACTGAAGCTTTCTTT	CASRPGTEAFF
NA	TRBV19	NA	TRBJ1-3	TGTGCCAGTAGTGCCGGACCCCCTGGGACCATATATTTT	CASSAGPPGTIYF
NA	TRBV5-4	TRBD2	TRBJ2-3	TGTGCCAGCAGCTCGGCGGGAGGAGGCACAGATACGCAGTATTTT	CASSSAGGGTDTQYF
NA	TRBV27	TRBD1	TRBJ1-5	TGTGCCAGCAGTAGTTCCGGGACAGTAAATCAGCCCCAGCATTTT	CASSSSGTVNQPQHF
NA	TRBV10-1	NA	TRBJ2-3	TGCGCCAGCAGTGAGTCGACCTTTAGCGGTAGCACAGATACGCAGTATTTT	CASSESTFSGSTDTQYF
NA	TRBV6-2/TRBV6-3	NA	TRBJ2-5	TGTGCCAGCAGTTACTCGCAGGGTCGAAAAGAGACCCAGTACTTC	CASSYSQGRKETQYF
NA	TRBV28	TRBD2	TRBJ2-3	TGTGCCAGCAGTTTATCTGCGGGAGTCTCCCCAGATACGCAGTATTTT	CASSLSAGVSPDTQYF
NA	TRBV19	NA	TRBJ2-5	TGTGCCAGTAGTATTACTGGACAGAAGGGGCAAAAAGAGACCCAGTACTTC	CASSITGQKGQKETQYF
NA	TRBV6-5	NA	TRBJ1-2	TGTGCCAGCAGTTACTCGAGGGCACCTTATGGCTACACCTTC	CASSYSRAPYGYTF
NA	TRBV5-1	TRBD1	TRBJ2-1	TGCGCCAGCAGGCAGTTAGGTCGACAGGGGCTTAATGAGCAGTTCTTC	CASRQLGRQGLNEQFF
once	TRBV7-2	NA	TRBJ2-1	TGTGCCAGCAGCACGTTGACCGGGGCCTACAATGAGCAGTTCTTC	CASSTLTGAYNEQFF
NA	TRBV11-2	NA	TRBJ2-5	TGTGCCAGCAGCCCGGGGTACCAAGAGACCCAGTACTTC	CASSPGYQETQYF
NA	TRBV27	NA	TRBJ1-1	TGTGCCAGCAGTTTAGACGGCAGGTCGAACACTGAAGCTTTCTTT	CASSLDGRSNTEAFF
NA	TRBV6-4	TRBD1	TRBJ1-4	TGTGCCAGCAGTGAGGTGGCGGGACAGGGCCCTGAAAAACTGTTTTTT	CASSEVAGQGPEKLFF